This T cell receptor beta chain stems from a study of identical twins (dated by TCRdb to about 2016). Notes on the research overall: The study deep-sequenced TCR alpha and beta repertoires from monozygotic twins, unrelated adults of various ages and cord blood to test whether fetal clonotypes persist. Replicate twin experiments were performed at different times using different library preparation protocols to rule out contamination.

The paper as a whole reports these results and caveats: Because the same donors could not be followed over many years, the conclusions depended on cross-sectional statistical analysis. Abundant cord blood beta clonotypes carried fewer insertions; young adult naive repertoires showed a weaker similar trend, while memory repertoires showed none. Excess twin sharing in beta out-of-frame sequences was weaker because fewer shared sequences lowered the signal-to-noise ratio. Compared with coincidental sharing between unrelated individuals, an excess of low generation-probability sequences was observed among out-of-frame TCR alpha sequences shared between twins. Zero-insertion analyses could be partly confounded by invariant T cells such as MAIT and iNKT, although diverse VJ usage argued against such confounding for most clonotypes. Out-of-frame TCR alpha sharing in monozygotic twins was systematically underestimated by recombination models, whereas sharing between unrelated individuals was in agreement with the recombination models.

Libraries were prepared through 5' RACE. TCRdb names Illumina HiSeq 2000 as the instrument used. A universal primer binding site was added through template switching, and the final cDNA carried a unique molecular identifier so that TCR cDNA molecules could be counted accurately. Specific primers in the conserved constant-segment region were used to synthesize first-strand cDNA for the TCR alpha and beta chains. To control for contamination, every cDNA library carried two barcodes: a SMART-Mk sample barcode plus Illumina barcodes. TruSeq adapter sequences along with Illumina sample barcodes were introduced in two successive PCR steps. TCR alpha and beta cDNA libraries were sequenced on the Illumina HiSeq platform with custom primers. The authors' analysis ran thus. MiGEC processed the raw reads to extract unique molecular identifiers, while MiXCR was used to determine the CDR3 positions. For each individual, recombination models were inferred using an EM algorithm with the repgenHMM and IGoR tools. Shared clonotype analysis was performed with the tcR package in R, normalizing sharing by the product of cloneset sizes. To study raw recombination without the effects of thymic and clonal selection, out-of-frame nonproductive sequences were analyzed. Clones were called with MiXCR by TCRdb after fastp trimmed the public reads at Q25, and only in-frame beta chains were retained. A single entry per CDR3 protein holds the most common genes and DNA from its merged rows. The V and J calls follow TCRdb's processing rather than the paper's. Within this sample are roughly 700,000 distinct CDR3 sequences, with 8.5% to 9.5% of them counted one time only. About 0.98% of the sample comes from the top ten.

Every donor in the study was a healthy Caucasian. The twin cohort consisted of three pairs of female monozygotic twins, all aged roughly 18 to 29 years. Peripheral blood mononuclear cells were used as the source from which RNA for TCR libraries was isolated. CDR1 and CDR2, per the germline V gene, are SQVTM and ANQGSEA. V was cut back by 4 bases and J by 8 bases, leaving a gap of 9 bases between them. From the cysteine through the phenylalanine, the CDR3 covers 11 amino acids. The entry retains the CDR3 DNA only, 33 bases that are in frame from base 1. In the case of this clonotype: The clone's antigen remains unknown. No qualities accompany the bases; no much larger clone lies one base away.

These data were also filed under a second study, of yellow fever vaccine responses in identical twins. That second report states: According to the authors, the vaccine-induced T cell response in identical twins seemed to be partly convergent and partly specific to each individual. In the study, vaccine-responding T cell clones were precisely tracked in identical twins.

Recombination joined TRBV29-1 with TRBJ2-1; D gene: possibly TRBD1, on 5 matching bases. The specimen sequenced was PBMCs. This TCR was sampled from a woman between 18 and 30 years old in good health. The CDR3 reads as follows: CSVVGADEQFF. In nucleotide form, the sequence is TGCAGCGTTGTAGGGGCCGATGAGCAGTTCTTC.